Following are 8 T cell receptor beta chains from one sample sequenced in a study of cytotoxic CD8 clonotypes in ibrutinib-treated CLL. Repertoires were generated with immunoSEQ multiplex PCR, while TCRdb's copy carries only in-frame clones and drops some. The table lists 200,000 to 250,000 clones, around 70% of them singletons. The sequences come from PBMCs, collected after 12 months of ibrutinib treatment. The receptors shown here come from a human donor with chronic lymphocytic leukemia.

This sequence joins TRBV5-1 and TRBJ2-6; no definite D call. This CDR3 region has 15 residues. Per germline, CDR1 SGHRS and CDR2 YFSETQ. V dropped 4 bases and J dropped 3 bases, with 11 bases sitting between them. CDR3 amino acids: CASSLSEYGANVLTF. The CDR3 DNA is TGCGCCAGCAGCCTCTCAGAATATGGGGCCAACGTCCTGACTTTC.

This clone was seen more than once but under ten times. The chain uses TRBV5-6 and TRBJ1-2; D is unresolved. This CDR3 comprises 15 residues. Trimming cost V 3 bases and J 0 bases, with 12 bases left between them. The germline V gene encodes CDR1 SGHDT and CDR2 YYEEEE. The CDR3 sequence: CASSWWSATNYGYTF. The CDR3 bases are TGTGCCAGCAGCTGGTGGTCAGCGACTAACTATGGCTACACCTTC.

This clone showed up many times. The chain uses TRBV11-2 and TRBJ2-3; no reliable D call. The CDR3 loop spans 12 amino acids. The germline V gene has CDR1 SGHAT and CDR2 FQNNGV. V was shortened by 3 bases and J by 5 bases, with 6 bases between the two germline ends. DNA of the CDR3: TGTGCCAGCAGCTTTTCAGGAGATACGCAGTATTTT. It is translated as CASSFSGDTQYF.

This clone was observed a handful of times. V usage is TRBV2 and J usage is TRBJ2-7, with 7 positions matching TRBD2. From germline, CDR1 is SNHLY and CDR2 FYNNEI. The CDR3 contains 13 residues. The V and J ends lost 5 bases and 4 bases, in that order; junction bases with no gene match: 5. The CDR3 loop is CASSRGLSYEQYF. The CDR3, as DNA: TGTGCCAGCAGTAGGGGACTAAGTTACGAGCAGTACTTC.

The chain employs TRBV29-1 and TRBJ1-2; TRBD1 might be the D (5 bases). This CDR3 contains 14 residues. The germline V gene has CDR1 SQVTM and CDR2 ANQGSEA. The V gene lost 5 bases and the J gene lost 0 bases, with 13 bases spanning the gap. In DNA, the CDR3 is TGCAGCGTTTATCGAGACAGTGCTAACTATGGCTACACCTTC. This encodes CSVYRDSANYGYTF.

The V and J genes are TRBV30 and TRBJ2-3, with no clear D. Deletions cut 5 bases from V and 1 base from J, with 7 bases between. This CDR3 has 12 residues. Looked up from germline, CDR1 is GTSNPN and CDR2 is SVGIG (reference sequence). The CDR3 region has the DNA TGTGCCTGGTCACGCGGCACAGATACGCAGTATTTT. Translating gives CAWSRGTDTQYF. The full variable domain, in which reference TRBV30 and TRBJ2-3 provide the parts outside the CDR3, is SQTIHQWPATLVQPVGSPLSLECTVEGTSNPNLYWYRQAAGRGLQLLFYSVGIGQISSEVPQNLSASRPQDRQFILSSKKLLLSDSGFYLCAWSRGTDTQYFGPGTRLTVL.

CDR3 sequence (DNA): TGCGCCAGCAGCCAAGCGGGCAGGGCCTCGGAGCAGTACTTC. Translation gives CASSQAGRASEQYF. The rearrangement joins TRBV4-3 to TRBJ2-7, with a tentative D call TRBD1 (5 bases). The CDR3 has 14 amino acids. CDR1 is LGHNA and CDR2 is YSLEER in the germline V gene. The ends were cut back, 1 base at V and 7 bases at J, with 14 bases in the middle.

CDR3 sequence (DNA): TGTGCCAGCAGGAAAACAGGTAGCAATCAGCCCCAGCATTTT. This encodes CASRKTGSNQPQHF. The chain recombines TRBV7-3 with TRBJ1-5, with D possibly TRBD1 on 5 matching bases. The CDR3 loop spans 14 amino acids. The germline gives CDR1 SGHTA, CDR2 FQGTGA. V shed 6 bases and J shed 0 bases, with 9 bases lying between them.